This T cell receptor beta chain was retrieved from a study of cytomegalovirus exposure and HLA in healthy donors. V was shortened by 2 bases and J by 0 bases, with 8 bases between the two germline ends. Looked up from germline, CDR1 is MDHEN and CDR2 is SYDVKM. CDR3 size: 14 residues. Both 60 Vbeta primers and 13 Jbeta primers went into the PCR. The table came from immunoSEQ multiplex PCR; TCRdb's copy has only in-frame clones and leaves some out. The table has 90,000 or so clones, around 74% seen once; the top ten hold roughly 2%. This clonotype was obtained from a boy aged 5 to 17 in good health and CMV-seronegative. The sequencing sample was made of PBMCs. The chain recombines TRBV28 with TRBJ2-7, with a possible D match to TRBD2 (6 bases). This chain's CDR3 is CASSLGGTSYEQYF. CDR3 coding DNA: TGTGCCAGCAGTTTAGGAGGGACCTCCTACGAGCAGTACTTC.